Below, 18 T cell receptor beta chains from the same sample are listed, as sequenced in a study of cytomegalovirus exposure and HLA in healthy donors. Sequencing was performed with immunoSEQ multiplex PCR; in TCRdb, only in-frame clones are kept and a portion is missing. Here the sample spans some 140,000 clones, about 88% being singletons. The sample comprised PBMCs. These receptor sequences come from a woman in her late teens or twenties in good health and CMV-seropositive.

The chain has TRBV6-5 and TRBJ2-7; TRBD1 is a possible D gene (6 bases). CDR3 size: 14 residues. V was clipped by 5 bases and J by 0 bases, with 11 bases between them. Germline CDR1 MNHEY, CDR2 SVGAGI. The CDR3 loop reads CASSGRQVSYEQYF. The CDR3 coding sequence is TGTGCCAGCAGTGGTCGACAGGTCTCCTACGAGCAGTACTTC.

There are a few counts of this clone. This chain uses TRBV4-2 with TRBJ2-7, with D maybe TRBD2 (5 bases). There are 14 residues in the CDR3. V was cut by 3 bases and J by 3 bases, with 12 bases left in between. Germline V gene sequence: CDR1 LGHNA, CDR2 YNFKEQ. DNA for the CDR3: TGTGCCAGCAGCCATCAAGCGGATGACTACGAGCAGTACTTC. Translating it yields CASSHQADDYEQYF.

The chain links TRBV29-1 to TRBJ2-1; 7 bases fit TRBD1. The CDR3 totals 13 residues. Germline values: CDR1 SQVTM, CDR2 ANQGSEA. After removal of 8 bases from V and 2 bases from J, the junction contained 6 bases not matched to a gene. The CDR3 sequence is CSFTGATYNEQFF. CDR3 bases: TGCAGCTTTACAGGGGCAACCTACAATGAGCAGTTCTTC.

This chain uses TRBV7-6 with TRBJ2-5; 10 bases agree with TRBD2. Germline V gene data show CDR1 as SGHVS and CDR2 as FNYEAQ. The CDR3 consists of 14 residues. With V trimmed by 10 bases and J by 5 bases, 10 bases remained unmatched. In DNA form, the CDR3 reads TGTGCCACGTGTCCTAGCGGGGGTTTGGAGACCCAGTACTTC. Its translation is CATCPSGGLETQYF.

V is TRBV9 and J is TRBJ2-7, with a weak D call TRBD1 (6 bases). CDR3 length: 11 residues. V lost 4 bases and J 7 bases, leaving 9 bases between the germline ends. Germline CDR1 and CDR2: SGDLS and YYNGEE. CDR3 DNA: TGTGCCAGCAGCACAGGGAAGGAGCAGTACTTC. It is translated as CASSTGKEQYF.

The rearrangement joins TRBV9 to TRBJ2-3; a possible D gene is TRBD2 (6 bases). Germline V gene data show CDR1 as SGDLS and CDR2 as YYNGEE. V gave up 1 base and J gave up 1 base, with 16 bases separating them. The CDR3 is 17 residues long. CDR3 bases: TGTGCCAGCAGCGTATACAACCGGGACTTACGCACAGATACGCAGTATTTT. Encoded protein: CASSVYNRDLRTDTQYF.

This chain joins TRBV6-1 and TRBJ2-3, with unresolved D. Germline CDR1 reads MNHNS; CDR2 reads SASEGT. V lost 4 bases, J lost 0 bases, and 5 bases lay in between. The CDR3 loop spans 13 amino acids. CDR3 nucleotide sequence: TGTGCCAGCAGTGGACTGAGCACAGATACGCAGTATTTT. Translating gives CASSGLSTDTQYF.

The V call is TRBV5-4, the J call TRBJ1-5, with TRBD1 as a possible D gene (5 bases). Germline CDR1 is SGHNT and CDR2 is YYREEE (reference sequence). The V end lost 3 bases, the J end lost 3 bases, and 13 bases lay between the germline ends. There are 15 residues in the CDR3. CDR3 protein: CASSYGGMNNQPQHF. The DNA of the CDR3 is TGTGCCAGCAGCTACGGGGGAATGAACAATCAGCCCCAGCATTTT.

The V call is TRBV5-8, the J call TRBJ2-2; D might be TRBD1 (6 bases). V was clipped by 4 bases and J by 2 bases, with 15 bases between them. Germline values: CDR1 SGHTS, CDR2 YDEGEE. The CDR3 runs 16 residues. CDR3 residues: CASSPYRTDNTGELFF. The CDR3 nucleotides read TGTGCCAGCAGCCCTTATAGGACAGATAACACCGGGGAGCTGTTTTTT.

The chain's CDR3 is CASSENSRGGEAFF. The CDR3 DNA reads TGTGCCAGCAGTGAAAATTCGCGGGGGGGTGAAGCTTTCTTT. The genes are TRBV6-1 and TRBJ1-1; weak D call: TRBD1 (5 bases). Germline CDR1 reads MNHNS; CDR2 reads SASEGT. V lost 2 bases and J lost 7, with 14 bases in between. The CDR3 consists of 14 residues.

The chain employs TRBV7-2 and TRBJ1-4; a possible D gene is TRBD1 (6 bases). CDR3 length equals 15 residues. Germline V gene data show CDR1 as SGHTA and CDR2 as FQGNSA. V was pared by 6 bases and J by 8 bases, with 19 bases between. Here the CDR3 reads CASRPQGKTGEKLFF. The DNA of the CDR3 is TGTGCCAGCAGGCCACAGGGAAAGACCGGCGAAAAACTGTTTTTT.

This sequence joins TRBV7-2 and TRBJ1-4; D remains ambiguous. CDR1 and CDR2 (germline): SGHTA, FQGNSA. CDR3 length: 13 residues. V lost 8 bases to trimming and J lost 7 bases, with 14 bases between them. The chain's CDR3 is CASARGGSEKLFF. As DNA, the CDR3 is TGTGCCAGCGCACGGGGAGGCAGTGAAAAACTGTTTTTT.

The rearrangement joins TRBV7-9 to TRBJ1-1; 8 bases are a match to TRBD1. Trimming at V came to 3 bases and at J to 3 bases, leaving 6 bases not matched to a gene. From germline, CDR1 is SEHNR and CDR2 FQNEAQ (reference sequence). This CDR3 has 15 amino acids. The CDR3, as DNA: TGTGCCAGCAGCTTGGAGACAGGGGCGGACACTGAAGCTTTCTTT. Its protein product is CASSLETGADTEAFF.

The rearrangement uses TRBV4-1 and TRBJ1-5, with TRBD1 as a possible D gene (6 bases). CDR1 and CDR2 from the germline V gene are MGHRA and YSYEKL. The CDR3 loop spans 16 amino acids. Trimming pared 1 base from V and 1 base from J, leaving 11 bases between. This chain's CDR3 is CASSQVGAGSNQPQHF. The CDR3 DNA reads as TGCGCCAGCAGCCAAGTGGGGGCTGGGAGCAATCAGCCCCAGCATTTT.

The chain links TRBV5-1 to TRBJ2-3, with a possible D match to TRBD1 (7 bases). CDR3 length: 17 amino acids. CDR1 and CDR2 from the germline V gene are SGHRS and YFSETQ. With 0 bases removed from V and 0 bases from J, the gap between germline ends came to 14 bases. The CDR3 loop reads CASSLGAGGGSTDTQYF. The CDR3 DNA is TGCGCCAGCAGCTTGGGGGCAGGGGGAGGTAGCACAGATACGCAGTATTTT.

The chain recombines TRBV6-1 with TRBJ1-1; a possible D gene is TRBD1 (5 bases). Between the trimmed V and J ends, which lost 8 bases and 8 bases, there was a span of 15 bases. Germline assignment: CDR1 MNHNS and CDR2 SASEGT. This CDR3 region has 12 residues. CDR3 sequence: CASDVREGEAFF. The CDR3 coding sequence is TGTGCCAGCGATGTCAGGGAAGGGGAAGCTTTCTTT.

This clone was seen a few times. CDR3 sequence reads: CSGCRENTEAFF. The DNA for the CDR3 is TGCAGCGGCTGCAGGGAGAACACTGAAGCTTTCTTT. The rearrangement links TRBV29-1 to TRBJ1-1; maybe TRBD1 (5 bases). Germline V gene sequence: CDR1 SQVTM, CDR2 ANQGSEA. V was shortened by 7 bases and J by 1 base, with 10 bases between the two germline ends. The CDR3 runs to 12 residues.

This clone was observed a handful of times. This sequence joins TRBV25-1 and TRBJ2-7, with D possibly being TRBD1 (6 bases). The CDR3 contains 12 residues. CDR1 and CDR2 from the germline V gene are MGHDK and SYGVNS. The V end lost 4 bases, the J end lost 6 bases, and 10 bases lay between the germline ends. The DNA of the CDR3 is TGTGCCAGCAGTGGCACAGGGATCGAGCAGTACTTC. Translation gives CASSGTGIEQYF.